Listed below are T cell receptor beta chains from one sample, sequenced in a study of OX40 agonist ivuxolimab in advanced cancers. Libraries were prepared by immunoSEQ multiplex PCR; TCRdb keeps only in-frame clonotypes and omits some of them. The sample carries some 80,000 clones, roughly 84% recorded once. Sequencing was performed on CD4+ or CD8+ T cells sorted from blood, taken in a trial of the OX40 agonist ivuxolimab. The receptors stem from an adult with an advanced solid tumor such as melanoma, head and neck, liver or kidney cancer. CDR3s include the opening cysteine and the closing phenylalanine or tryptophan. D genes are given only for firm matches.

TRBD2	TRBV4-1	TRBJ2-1	CASSQQGGTSGSFNEQFF
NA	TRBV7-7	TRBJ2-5	CASSLAGGTQYF
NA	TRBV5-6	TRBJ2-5	CASSFPIQETQYF
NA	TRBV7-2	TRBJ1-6	CASSLGTAYSPLHF
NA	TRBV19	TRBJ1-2	CATLSPGAGNYGYTF
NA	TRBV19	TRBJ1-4	CASMGRTLATNEKLFF
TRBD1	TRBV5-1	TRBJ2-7	CASSEGDRVSEQYF
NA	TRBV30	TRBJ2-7	CAWSVHPKRPWGEQYF
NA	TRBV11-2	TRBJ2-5	CASSLVGGVTETQYF
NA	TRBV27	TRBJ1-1	CASSFTGRSNTEAFF
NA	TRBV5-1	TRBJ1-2	CASSGLGYGYTF
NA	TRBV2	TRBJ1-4	CASRKWGGSATNEKLFF
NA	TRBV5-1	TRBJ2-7	CASSPRRDSFYYEQYF
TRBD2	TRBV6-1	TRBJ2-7	CASSEGSGSAYEQYF
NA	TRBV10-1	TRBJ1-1	CASSNAGRGEAFF
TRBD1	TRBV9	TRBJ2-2	CASSVAGTGVTGELFF
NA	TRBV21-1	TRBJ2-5	CASSKVQQGRETQYF
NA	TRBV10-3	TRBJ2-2	CAISVFEDSGELFF
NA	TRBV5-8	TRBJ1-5	CASKKPGYSNQPQHF
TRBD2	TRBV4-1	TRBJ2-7	CASRQNLAGVYEQYF
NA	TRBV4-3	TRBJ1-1	CASSQDMGTEAFF
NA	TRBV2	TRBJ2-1	CASSEAHGTVAGSKHNEQFF
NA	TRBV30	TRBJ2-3	CAWSVKPARGSDTQYF
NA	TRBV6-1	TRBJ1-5	CASSENTLSVSQHF
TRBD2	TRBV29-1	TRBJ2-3	CSVVDSGRALDTQYF
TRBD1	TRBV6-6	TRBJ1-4	CASSSGQPNEKLFF
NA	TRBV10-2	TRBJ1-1	CASSPTGPNTEAFF
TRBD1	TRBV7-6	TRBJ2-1	CASSGIGTGNREQFF
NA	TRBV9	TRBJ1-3	CASSVGNLGNTIYF
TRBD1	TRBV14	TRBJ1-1	CASSPRQGNTEAFF
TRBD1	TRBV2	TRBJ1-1	CASSGQGITEAFF
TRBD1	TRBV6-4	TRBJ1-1	CASRGTGETSEAFF
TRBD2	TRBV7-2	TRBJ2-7	CASSSGLAGAYEQYF
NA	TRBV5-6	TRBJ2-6	CASSFSGGSGANVLTF
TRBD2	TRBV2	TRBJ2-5	CASRLAGGQETQYF
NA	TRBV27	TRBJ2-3	CASSWAVGTDTQYF
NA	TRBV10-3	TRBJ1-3	CAISVGGSGNTIYF
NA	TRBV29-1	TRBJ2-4	CSVQGRAKNIQYF
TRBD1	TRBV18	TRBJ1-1	CASSLSLDRLNTEAFF
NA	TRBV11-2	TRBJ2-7	CASSSGVFSHEQYF
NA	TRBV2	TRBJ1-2	CASSGYLYGYTF
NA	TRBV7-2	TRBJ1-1	CASSRPPGGPEAFF
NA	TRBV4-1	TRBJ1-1	CASSQEISGEAFF
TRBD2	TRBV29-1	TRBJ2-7	CSVKGLAGFSSYEQYF
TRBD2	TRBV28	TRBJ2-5	CASSLSGGPNQETQYF
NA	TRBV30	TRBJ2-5	CAWSVGETQYF
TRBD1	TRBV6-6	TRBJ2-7	CASRPDRAREQYF
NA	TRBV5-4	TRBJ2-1	CASSPPTSVGGLEQFF
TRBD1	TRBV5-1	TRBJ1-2	CASSRQGNQYGYTF
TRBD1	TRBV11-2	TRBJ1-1	CASSLVGQGALNTEAFF
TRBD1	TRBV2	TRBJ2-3	CASSVDRGPTDTQYF
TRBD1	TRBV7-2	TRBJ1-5	CASSFLDRDQPQHF
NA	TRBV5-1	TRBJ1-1	CASSLDPPLNTEAFF
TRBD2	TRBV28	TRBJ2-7	CASSFGTSGRVGQYF
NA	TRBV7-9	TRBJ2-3	CASSVYSTDTQYF